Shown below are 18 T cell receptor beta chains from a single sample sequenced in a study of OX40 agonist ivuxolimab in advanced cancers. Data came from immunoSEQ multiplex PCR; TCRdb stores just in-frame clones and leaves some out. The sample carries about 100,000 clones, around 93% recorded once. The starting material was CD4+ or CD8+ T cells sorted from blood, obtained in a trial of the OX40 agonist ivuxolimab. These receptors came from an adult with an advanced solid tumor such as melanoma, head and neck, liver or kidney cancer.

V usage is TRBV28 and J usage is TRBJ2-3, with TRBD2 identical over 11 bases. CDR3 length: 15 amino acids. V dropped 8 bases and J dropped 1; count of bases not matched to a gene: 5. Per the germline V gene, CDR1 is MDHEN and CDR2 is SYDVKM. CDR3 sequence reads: CASSTSGRGTDTQYF. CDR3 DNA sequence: TGTGCCAGCTCCACTAGCGGGAGAGGCACAGATACGCAGTATTTT.

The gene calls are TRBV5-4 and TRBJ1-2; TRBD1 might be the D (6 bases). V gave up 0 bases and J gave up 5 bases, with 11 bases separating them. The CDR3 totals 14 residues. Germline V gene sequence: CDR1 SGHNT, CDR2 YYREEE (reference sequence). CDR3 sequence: CASSLEGGRYGYTF. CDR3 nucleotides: TGTGCCAGCAGCTTGGAAGGGGGGAGATATGGCTACACCTTC.

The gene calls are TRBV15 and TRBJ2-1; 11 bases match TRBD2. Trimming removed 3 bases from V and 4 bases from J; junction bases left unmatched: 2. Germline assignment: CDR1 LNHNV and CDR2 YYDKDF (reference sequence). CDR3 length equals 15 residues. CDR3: CATSRGTSGYNEQFF. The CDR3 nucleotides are TGTGCCACCAGCAGGGGGACTAGCGGTTACAATGAGCAGTTCTTC.

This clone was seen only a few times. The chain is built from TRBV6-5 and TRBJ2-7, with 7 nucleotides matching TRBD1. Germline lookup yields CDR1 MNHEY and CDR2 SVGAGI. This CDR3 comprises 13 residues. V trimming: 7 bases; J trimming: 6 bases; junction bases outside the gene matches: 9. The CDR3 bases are TGTGCCAGCACCGACGGGACAGTTACCGAGCAGTACTTC. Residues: CASTDGTVTEQYF.

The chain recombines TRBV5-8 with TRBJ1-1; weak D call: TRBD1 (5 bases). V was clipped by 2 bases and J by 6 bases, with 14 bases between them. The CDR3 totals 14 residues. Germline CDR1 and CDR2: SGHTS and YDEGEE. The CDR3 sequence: CASSLGGAGPEAFF. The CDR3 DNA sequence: TGTGCCAGCAGCTTAGGTGGGGCTGGGCCTGAAGCTTTCTTT.

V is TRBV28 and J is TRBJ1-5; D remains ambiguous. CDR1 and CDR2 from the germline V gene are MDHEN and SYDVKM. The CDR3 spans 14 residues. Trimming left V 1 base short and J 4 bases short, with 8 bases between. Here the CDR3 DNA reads TGTGCCAGCAGTTTATCTGGAGTTAATCAGCCCCAGCATTTT. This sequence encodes CASSLSGVNQPQHF.

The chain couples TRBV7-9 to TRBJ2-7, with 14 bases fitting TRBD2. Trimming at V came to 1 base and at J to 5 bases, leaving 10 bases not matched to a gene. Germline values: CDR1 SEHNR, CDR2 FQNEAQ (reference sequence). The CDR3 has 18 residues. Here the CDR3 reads CASSLVAKTSGRAHEQYF. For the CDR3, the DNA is TGTGCCAGCAGCTTAGTGGCAAAGACTAGCGGGAGGGCCCACGAGCAGTACTTC.

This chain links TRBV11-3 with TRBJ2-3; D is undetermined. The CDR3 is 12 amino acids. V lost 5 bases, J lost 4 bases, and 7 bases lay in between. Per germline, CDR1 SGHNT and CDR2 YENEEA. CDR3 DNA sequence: TGTGCCAGCAGCCCCAAGTCAGATACGCAGTATTTT. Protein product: CASSPKSDTQYF.

The DNA for the CDR3 is TGTGCCAGCAGCGTCTCAACCGGGAGCCACTACAATGAGCAGTTCTTC. Translating gives CASSVSTGSHYNEQFF. The V gene is TRBV5-6, the J gene TRBJ2-1; tentative D call: TRBD2 (6 bases). The V and J ends lost 4 bases and 3 bases respectively, with 17 bases between them. This CDR3 is built from 16 residues. The V gene's germline CDR1 is SGHDT and CDR2 YYEEEE. Based on the CDR3 plus reference TRBV5-6 and TRBJ2-1, the full variable domain is DAGVTQSPTHLIKTRGQQVTLRCSPKSGHDTVSWYQQALGQGPQFIFQYYEEEERQRGNFPDRFSGHQFPNYSSELNVNALLLGDSALYLCASSVSTGSHYNEQFFGPGTRLTVL.

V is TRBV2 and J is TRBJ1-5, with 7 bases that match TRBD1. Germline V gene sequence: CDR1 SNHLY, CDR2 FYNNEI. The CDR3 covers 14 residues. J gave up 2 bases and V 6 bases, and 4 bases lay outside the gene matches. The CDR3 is CASRDRDGNQPQHF. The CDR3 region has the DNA TGTGCCAGCAGAGACAGGGACGGCAATCAGCCCCAGCATTTT. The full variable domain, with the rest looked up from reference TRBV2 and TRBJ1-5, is EPEVTQTPSHQVTQMGQEVILRCVPISNHLYFYWYRQILGQKVEFLVSFYNNEISEKSEIFDDQFSVERPDGSNFTLKIRSTKLEDSAMYFCASRDRDGNQPQHFGDGTRLSIL.

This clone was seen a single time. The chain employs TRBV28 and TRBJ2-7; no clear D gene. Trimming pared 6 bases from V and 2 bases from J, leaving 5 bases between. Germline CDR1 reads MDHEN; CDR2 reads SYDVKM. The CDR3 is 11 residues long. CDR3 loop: CASSNTYEQYF. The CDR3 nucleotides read TGTGCCAGCAGCAATACCTACGAGCAGTACTTC.

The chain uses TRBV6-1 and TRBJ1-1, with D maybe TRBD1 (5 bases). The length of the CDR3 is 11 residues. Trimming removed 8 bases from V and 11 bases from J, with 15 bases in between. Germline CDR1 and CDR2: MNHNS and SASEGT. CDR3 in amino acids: CASEPGSFAFF. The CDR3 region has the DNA TGTGCCAGCGAGCCAGGGTCTTTTGCTTTCTTT.

DNA for the CDR3: TGTGCCAGCAGCTTTGTAACGGGGGAGCAGTACTTC. This sequence encodes CASSFVTGEQYF. The rearrangement joins TRBV7-6 to TRBJ2-7; D may be TRBD2 (5 bases). The CDR3 totals 12 residues. Germline loops: CDR1 SGHVS, CDR2 FNYEAQ. V gave up 3 bases and J gave up 7 bases, with 10 bases separating them. Drawing the rest from reference TRBV7-6 and TRBJ2-7, the complete variable domain is GAGVSQSPRYKVTKRGQDVALRCDPISGHVSLYWYRQALGQGPEFLTYFNYEAQQDKSGLPNDRFSAERPEGSISTLTIQRTEQRDSAMYRCASSFVTGEQYFGPGTRLTVT.

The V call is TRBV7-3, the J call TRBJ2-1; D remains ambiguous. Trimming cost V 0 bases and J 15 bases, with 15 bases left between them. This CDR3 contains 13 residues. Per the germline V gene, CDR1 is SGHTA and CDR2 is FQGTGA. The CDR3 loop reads CASSLTSDTRGFF. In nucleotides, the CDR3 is TGTGCCAGCAGCTTAACGTCCGATACGCGAGGGTTCTTC.

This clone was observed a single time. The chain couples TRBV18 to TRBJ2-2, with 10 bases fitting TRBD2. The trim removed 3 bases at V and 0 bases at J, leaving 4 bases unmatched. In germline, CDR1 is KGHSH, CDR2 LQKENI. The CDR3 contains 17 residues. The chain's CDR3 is CASSPASGGTNTGELFF. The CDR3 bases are TGTGCCAGCTCACCCGCTAGCGGGGGTACGAACACCGGGGAGCTGTTTTTT.

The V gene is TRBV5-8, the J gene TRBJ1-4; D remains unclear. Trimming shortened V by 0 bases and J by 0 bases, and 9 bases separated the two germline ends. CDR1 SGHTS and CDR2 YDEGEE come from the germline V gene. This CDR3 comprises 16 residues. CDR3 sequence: CASSLEMGTTNEKLFF. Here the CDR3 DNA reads TGTGCCAGCAGCTTGGAGATGGGAACAACTAATGAAAAACTGTTTTTT.

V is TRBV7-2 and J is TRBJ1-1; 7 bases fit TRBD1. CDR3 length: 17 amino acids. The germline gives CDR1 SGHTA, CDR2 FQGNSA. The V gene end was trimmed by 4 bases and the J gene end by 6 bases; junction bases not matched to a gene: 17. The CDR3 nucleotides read TGTGCCAGCAGCTCCCGGGCCACAGGGGCCCGGTACGCTGAAGCTTTCTTT. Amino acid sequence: CASSSRATGARYAEAFF. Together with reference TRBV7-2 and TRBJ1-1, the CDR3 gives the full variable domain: GAGVSQSPSNKVTEKGKDVELRCDPISGHTALYWYRQSLGQGLEFLIYFQGNSAPDKSGLPSDRFSAERTGGSVSTLTIQRTQQEDSAVYLCASSSRATGARYAEAFFGQGTRLTVV.

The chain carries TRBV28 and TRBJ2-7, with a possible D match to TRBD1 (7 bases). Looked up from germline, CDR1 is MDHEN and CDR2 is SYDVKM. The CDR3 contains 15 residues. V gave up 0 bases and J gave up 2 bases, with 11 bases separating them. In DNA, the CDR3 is TGTGCCAGCAGTTTATGGGCAGGGGGGACCTACGAGCAGTACTTC. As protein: CASSLWAGGTYEQYF. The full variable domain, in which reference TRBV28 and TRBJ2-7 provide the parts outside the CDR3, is DVKVTQSSRYLVKRTGEKVFLECVQDMDHENMFWYRQDPGLGLRLIYFSYDVKMKEKGDIPEGYSVSREKKERFSLILESASTNQTSMYLCASSLWAGGTYEQYFGPGTRLTVT.